This TCR beta chain came from a study of cytomegalovirus exposure and HLA in healthy donors. 60 Vbeta and 13 Jbeta primers were used in PCR. Produced via immunoSEQ multiplex PCR; TCRdb's table is partial and in-frame only. This table holds about 130,000 clones, more than 60% found once. Study results and caveats: A previous analysis found most TCR beta V segments productive roughly 87% or roughly 30% of the time. The Asian-associated ancestry cluster reportedly had fewer N-insertions than the roughly 700-donor mean in a later analysis. The study listed approximately 160 cytomegalovirus-associated TCR beta chains. Cytomegalovirus status was reportedly diagnosed by the classifier with high specificity and sensitivity.

Germline assignment: CDR1 MNHEY and CDR2 SVGAGI. The CDR3 loop spans 15 amino acids. Trimming took 5 bases from V and 6 from J; bases not matched to a gene: 9. Concerning this clone itself: Antigen: not known.

The gene calls are TRBV6-5 and TRBJ2-3, with TRBD2 matching over 9 bases. This receptor was obtained from a woman under 30 in good health and CMV-seronegative. The specimen was PBMCs. The CDR3 DNA is TGTGCCAGCAGTGACTTAGCGGGGGATCGGGATACGCAGTATTTT. This codes for CASSDLAGDRDTQYF.